Reported below is one TCR beta chain. This clone's antigen is unknown. Within one base of it there is no much larger clone, and no base qualities were kept. The sample comes from a study of cytomegalovirus exposure and HLA in healthy donors (dated by TCRdb to about 2017). Turning to the overall study: An earlier analysis of some 620 of the donors reported approximately 280 Gb of sequence data and roughly 120 million unique TCR beta sequences obtained from approximately 180 million T cells. About 280 gigabases of sequencing data and tens of millions of unique TCR sequences made up an early release that covered 640 HLA-typed donors. Of the roughly 400 genotyped donors, around 81% fell in the genetic ancestry cluster associated with self-reported Caucasian donors. The study aimed to test whether signatures of past pathogen exposure could be identified by cataloging public T cell receptors. The T cell repertoires of some 670 subjects were profiled by immunosequencing and related to cytomegalovirus serostatus. Besides the first cohort of 666 subjects, a separate validation cohort made up of over a hundred different subjects was used. High-throughput TCR immunosequencing, statistical association of individual TCRs with disease status, and machine learning were combined to predict cytomegalovirus infection status. To study patterns of TCR occurrence, a later analysis re-analyzed previously published TCR beta repertoires from more than 550 donors and added high-resolution HLA genotyping. Rather than drawing on any new phenotypic data, the later analysis identified candidate immune exposures from TCR beta sequences and the way those sequences occurred across donors. To decide whether each TCR beta V gene segment behaved as functional or pseudogenic, an earlier analysis of approximately 590 of the donors relied on high-throughput TCR beta sequencing. Alongside the repertoire data, information on donor age, sex, ethnicity and CMV serostatus was compiled. A later genetic analysis took genome-wide SNP genotypes for about three fifths of the 666 donors and used that subset as a discovery cohort. All discovery cohort repertoires had been generated on a single sequencing platform. Class I and class II HLA loci were covered by the typing at four-digit resolution. The number of donors typed differed by locus, with about 629-630 for A, B, C, DRB1 and DQB1, around 500 for DQA1, approximately 580 for DPA1, and under 490 for DPB1. A few DR-DQ haplotypes were treated as single units for association and clustering because of strong linkage in the cohort. Among 300 to 500 genotyped donors of the cohort, an average of around 250,000 unique TCR beta nucleotide sequences was sequenced per donor, of which 15% to 20% were non-productive. Study-level results and caveats: CMV serostatus was the only immune exposure information available for the cohort. In a later analysis, several top co-occurrence clusters were reported to appear linked to parvovirus B19, influenza, CMV and Epstein-Barr virus. Three of the identified cytomegalovirus-associated TCR beta chains were confirmed in vitro to be specific for cytomegalovirus antigens. Compared with the roughly 720-donor mean, donors in an Asian-associated ancestry cluster had fewer N-insertions in productive TCRs, according to a later genetic analysis. A later genetic analysis associated a missense DCLRE1C variant with V-gene and J-gene trimming of TCR beta chains, and an independent cohort replicated the association. In a later analysis, HLA-associated TCR beta chains showed more clonal expansion and lower generation probabilities than non-associated chains that were equally common. According to the authors, the approach could potentially be generalized to other disease states and immunological phenotypes. When HLA alleles, especially DR and DQ, strongly co-occurred, attributing TCR associations to individual alleles was difficult. A cluster of highly shared sequence variants was judged likely to be a technical artifact of the sequencing pipeline. Across donors, most TCR sequences were observed very rarely, whereas some public TCRs were present in many individuals. A later analysis found that TCR association rates varied across HLA loci, with DRB1 alleles showing the most associated TCRs and HLA-C alleles the fewest. A total of about 150 TCR beta chains were listed by the study as associated with cytomegalovirus. Broadly in line with IMGT annotations, most TCR beta V segments showed up in productive rearrangements about 87% or about 30% of the time in an earlier analysis of about 500 of the donors. Because some donors lacked HLA typing at each locus, the association tests relied only on the typed subset. Linkage disequilibrium might explain the correlated functional status among segregating V segments, but an unknown experimental factor could not be ruled out. Roughly uniform sequencing depth across donors was assumed in presence/absence analyses, although this assumption may not hold. The classifier was reported to diagnose cytomegalovirus status with high specificity and sensitivity in both the original cohort and the validation cohort. Most CMV-associated TCR beta chains appeared to be HLA-restricted in a later analysis, and the HLA associations seemed to be driven largely by CMV exposure. A further reported finding was that TCR beta sequences accurately predicted the HLA-A and HLA-B alleles for most subjects in the first cohort. Seventeen rarely observed V segments, including chromosome 9 orphons, were excluded from the earlier analysis of almost 600 of the donors because counts were too low. In a later analysis, over 15,000 TCR beta sequences were associated with specific HLA alleles at a false discovery rate of 0.05. The 87-base-pair reads could not distinguish some IMGT-functional V segments, including TRBV6-2 and TRBV6-3, so those segments were excluded. Only TCR beta chains were sequenced in this cohort, and the absence of alpha or paired-chain data limited detectable features.

The library relied on the immunoSEQ multiplex PCR assay. For the multiplex PCR, a mixture combining 60 forward primers for TCR Vbeta segments and 13 reverse primers for TCR Jbeta segments was used. A multiplex PCR assay on genomic DNA amplified the CDR3 region of rearranged TCR beta genes. On the Illumina HiSeq System, the amplified TCR beta libraries were sequenced as 87-base-pair reads. Per the source publication's procedure: A later analysis tallied about 77 million unique TCR beta chains across the 666 repertoires, and approximately 12 million of those chains were shared by two or more donors. To remove PCR and sequencing errors, raw reads were error-corrected and collapsed into unique sequences using a nearest-neighbor algorithm that merged closely related sequences. To assign V, D and J gene segments, CDR3 sequences were aligned to IMGT reference sequences. For a sequence to be retained, a match of at least six nucleotides to both a V gene segment and a J gene segment was required. A rearrangement was called productive if the CDR3 had no stop codons and remained in frame with V and J, and every other rearrangement was called non-productive. Following IMGT convention, CDR3 was defined as the stretch from the second conserved V-encoded cysteine to the conserved J-encoded phenylalanine. In an earlier analysis of roughly 580 of the donors, sequences lacking an unambiguous match to a single V gene segment were excluded. In an earlier analysis of 500 to 750 of the donors, V segments were called functional above 56.7% productive rearrangements and were called segregating when the between-donor standard deviation exceeded 5%. To diagnose cytomegalovirus status from the catalog of TCR beta chain sequences, a statistical classification framework was built. In a later analysis, V and J genes were assigned by comparing TCR nucleotide sequences against IMGT/GENE-DB human TR gene sequences. The TCRdist pipeline was used in a later analysis to assign CDR3 sequences and most-parsimonious VDJ recombination scenarios. In a later analysis, every TCR beta chain was defined by the combination of its CDR3 amino acid sequence and its V-gene family, and reads without a unique V-gene family were dropped. As a way to deal with suspected cross-contamination and a sequencing artifact, a later analysis dropped approximately 570 nucleotide sequences that were highly shared and had low generation probability. In a later analysis, a clonal expansion index was calculated for each public chain from normalized within-repertoire ranks of inferred template counts. A later analysis computed generation probabilities with a VDJ recombination model fitted to out-of-frame rearrangements, and checked the results against IGoR. In a later analysis, hypergeometric tests were used to score TCR-TCR, TCR-HLA and TCR-CMV co-occurrence, with a repertoire-size bias correction applied to TCR pairs. False discovery rates were estimated in a later analysis by permuting HLA or CMV assignments 20 times. In a later analysis, co-occurring TCRs were grouped using DBSCAN, and TCRdist sequence similarity was added for clustering within HLA-allele-positive subsets. Co-occurrence clustering excluded repertoires with fewer than 30,000 or more than 120,000 public chains, plus five with anomalous nucleotide sharing. TCRdb retrieved this table from immuneACCESS and kept in-frame rearrangements only. Not all clones are present; in checked studies, unresolved V genes account for under half, and no reason is known for the remainder. The V and J calls and clone size come from that table; D and trimming were worked out from the DNA. In all, the sample holds 90,000 to 130,000 clones, and approximately 79% of those were seen once. The ten biggest clones cover roughly 6.2% of the sample.

CDR1 and CDR2, per the germline V gene (reference sequence), are SGHNT and YYREEE. Inclusive of the bounding cysteine and phenylalanine, the CDR3 is 12 residues long. The CDR3 DNA has 36 bases and is translated from base 1. V was cut back by 2 bases and J by 3 bases, leaving a gap of 5 bases between them. The cohort consisted of 650 to 700 healthy bone marrow donors. Cohort members were all nominally healthy when sampled, although unrecorded immune exposures were likely present. The donor was CMV seropositive and was included in the group of 270 or so seropositive cohort members. Each donor provided a peripheral blood sample, and peripheral blood mononuclear cells were used for TCR beta sequencing. The Qiagen DNeasy Blood Extraction Kit was used to extract genomic DNA from the blood cell samples.

The chain is made from TRBV5-4 and TRBJ1-2; the D gene identity is not certain. The TCR originated in a man younger than 45 in good health and CMV-seropositive. Material for sequencing was PBMCs. The DNA sequence is as follows: TGTGCCAGCAGCTTTTCGGACTATGGCTACACCTTC. Its translation is CASSFSDYGYTF.